This entry lists 10 T cell receptor beta chains sequenced from one sample in a study of pediatric ulcerative colitis. Here immunoSEQ multiplex PCR was the method, and the copy in TCRdb shows in-frame clones only, minus some. The table lists roughly 64,000 clones, roughly 90% of them singletons. The sample taken for sequencing was blood. The receptors stem from a boy younger than 18 with severe ulcerative colitis.

The chain combines TRBV7-2 with TRBJ2-1; 10 nucleotides line up with TRBD2. V was pared by 1 base and J by 8 bases, with 8 bases of the junction left unmatched. The CDR3 covers 16 residues. The V gene's germline CDR1 is SGHTA and CDR2 FQGNSA. The CDR3 is CASSLGTSGPTDEQFF. The CDR3 DNA reads TGTGCCAGCAGCTTAGGGACTAGCGGCCCTACCGATGAGCAGTTCTTC.

The V call is TRBV5-6, the J call TRBJ2-1, with D perhaps TRBD1 or TRBD2 (5 bases each). With 4 bases removed from V and 3 bases from J, the gap between germline ends came to 14 bases. CDR1 and CDR2 (germline): SGHDT, YYEEEE. This CDR3 contains 15 residues. The CDR3 DNA reads TGTGCCAGCAGCCCCGGGACGAATAGCTACAATGAGCAGTTCTTC. Its translation is CASSPGTNSYNEQFF.

This chain uses TRBV27 with TRBJ2-1; 7 bases are a match to TRBD2. Germline V gene lookup returns CDR1 MNHEY and CDR2 SMNVEV (reference sequence). V trimming: 6 bases; J trimming: 8 bases; junction bases outside the gene matches: 16. The CDR3 is made up of 16 amino acids. The CDR3 loop reads CASRPRGTTVFDEQFF. The CDR3 DNA reads as TGTGCCAGCAGGCCGCGCGGGACTACAGTATTCGATGAGCAGTTCTTC.

This clone was found once. The chain carries TRBV6-5 and TRBJ2-1, with 8 bases fitting TRBD1. Germline values: CDR1 MNHEY, CDR2 SVGAGI. J lost 8 bases, V lost 6 bases, and 3 bases had no gene match. CDR3 length equals 12 residues. The CDR3 spells CASSPTGDEQFF. DNA of the CDR3: TGTGCCAGCAGCCCGACAGGGGATGAGCAGTTCTTC.

This clone was counted only a few times. This chain uses TRBV9 with TRBJ1-1; D possibly corresponds to TRBD1 (5 bases). The V end was cut by 0 bases, the J end by 8 bases, with 11 bases between. Germline V gene data show CDR1 as SGDLS and CDR2 as YYNGEE. This CDR3 is built from 13 residues. The CDR3 protein is CASSVGGSQEAFF. In DNA form, the CDR3 reads TGTGCCAGCAGCGTAGGGGGCTCGCAAGAAGCTTTCTTT.

The V and J genes are TRBV7-9 and TRBJ2-1; D remains ambiguous. With 5 bases removed from V and 0 bases from J, the gap between germline ends came to 11 bases. This CDR3 has 15 residues. The germline CDR1 and CDR2 sequences are SEHNR and FQNEAQ (reference sequence). The DNA of the CDR3 is TGTGCCAGCAGCACAGTGACATTCTCCTACAATGAGCAGTTCTTC. Residues: CASSTVTFSYNEQFF.

This chain uses TRBV6-6 with TRBJ1-1, with D unclear. The CDR3 extends over 13 amino acids. Germline V gene sequence: CDR1 MNHNY, CDR2 SVGAGI (reference sequence). V shed 6 bases and J shed 4 bases, with 12 bases lying between them. The CDR3 here is CASSPYGVTEAFF. CDR3 nucleotide sequence: TGTGCCAGCAGCCCCTACGGGGTCACTGAAGCTTTCTTT.

The chain uses TRBV6-5 and TRBJ1-2; D is possibly TRBD1 (5 bases). CDR1 is MNHEY, CDR2 SVGAGI, per germline. Trimming removed 4 bases at V and 2 bases at J, with 8 bases between. The CDR3 has 13 amino acids. CDR3 sequence: CASSSRDNYGYTF. The CDR3 nucleotides are TGTGCCAGCAGTTCCCGGGACAACTATGGCTACACCTTC.

The chain links TRBV27 to TRBJ1-1; TRBD1 aligns across 11 bases. Germline V lookup: CDR1 MNHEY, CDR2 SMNVEV (reference sequence). CDR3 length: 14 residues. V trimming: 5 bases; J trimming: 6 bases; junction bases outside the gene matches: 5. CDR3 bases: TGTGCCAGCAGTCCCGGGACAGGGGGTCCTGAAGCTTTCTTT. The encoded protein is CASSPGTGGPEAFF.

J is TRBJ2-7 and V is TRBV4-2; D ambiguous. Trimming shortened V by 0 bases and J by 0 bases, and 6 bases separated the two germline ends. CDR3 length: 14 amino acids. CDR1 and CDR2 (germline): LGHNA, YNFKEQ. This CDR3 is CASSQDANSYEQYF. CDR3 bases: TGTGCCAGCAGCCAAGACGCCAACTCCTACGAGCAGTACTTC.